This TCR beta chain was obtained from a study of cytomegalovirus exposure and HLA in healthy donors. Study-level information: Approximately 85 million unique TCRs from HLA-typed donors made up an early data release.

The CDR3 contains 15 residues. Deletions cut 4 bases from V and 1 base from J, with 12 bases between. Germline V gene data show CDR1 as SEHNR and CDR2 as FQNEAQ (reference sequence). The study's findings and limits: It was reportedly the case that the classifier diagnosed cytomegalovirus status with high specificity and sensitivity. Under in vitro conditions, a few CMV-associated chains were confirmed as specific for CMV antigens. Information on immune exposure was restricted to one variable (CMV serostatus).

In regard to this clone: No antigen is known for it.

PCR involved 60 Vbeta and 13 Jbeta primers. The protocol was immunoSEQ multiplex PCR, while the TCRdb copy is restricted to in-frame clones and leaves out a portion. The sample lists roughly 160,000 clones; 85% were seen once. The clonotype originates from a boy aged 2 to 10 in good health and CMV-seronegative. Material: PBMCs. This chain uses TRBV7-9 with TRBJ2-3, with D possibly being TRBD1 (6 bases). DNA of the CDR3: TGTGCCAGCAGCTACAGGGACAAGGGCACAGATACGCAGTATTTT. It is translated as CASSYRDKGTDTQYF.